The subject of this entry is one TCR beta chain. Its antigen remains unidentified. V shed 5 bases and J 3 bases; nucleotides not matched to a gene: 8. Germline V lookup: CDR1 SGDLS, CDR2 YYNGEE. This CDR3 is 18 amino acids long. The data were obtained in a study of shared clonotypes between healthy human individuals. Study-level points and caveats: Richness estimates generally favored naive over memory subsets. Few donors restricted represented genetic and exposure-history diversity.

Method: immunoSEQ multiplex PCR; TCRdb's copy keeps in-frame clones and lacks some. The top ten hold over 1.5% of the sample, which has more than 2 million clones, about 94% seen once. Naive CD8 populations comprised CD45RO-negative cells positively selected for CCR7, excluding terminally differentiated effector memory CD45RA+ cells. The specimen sequenced was naive CD8+ T cells from PBMCs. The receptor was isolated from a man aged 18 to 35 in good health. Some clones in this sample may be carry-over from other donors' samples. The V gene is TRBV9, the J gene TRBJ2-1, with 16 bases lining up with TRBD2. The CDR3 DNA reads TGTGCCAGCAGTGGCGGGACTAGCGGGAGGGCCGTCTACAATGAGCAGTTCTTC. Protein sequence: CASSGGTSGRAVYNEQFF.